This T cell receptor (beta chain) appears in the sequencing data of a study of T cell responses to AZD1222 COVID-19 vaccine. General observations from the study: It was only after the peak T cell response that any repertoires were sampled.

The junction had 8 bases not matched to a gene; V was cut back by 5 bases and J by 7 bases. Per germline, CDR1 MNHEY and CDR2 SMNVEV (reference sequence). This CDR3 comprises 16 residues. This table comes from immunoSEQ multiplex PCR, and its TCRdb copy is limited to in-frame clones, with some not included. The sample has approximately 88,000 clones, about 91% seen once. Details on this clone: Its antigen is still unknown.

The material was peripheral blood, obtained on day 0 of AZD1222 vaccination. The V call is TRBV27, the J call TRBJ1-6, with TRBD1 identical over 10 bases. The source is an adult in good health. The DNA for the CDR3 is TGTGCCAGCAGTCCCGGGACAGGGGTTCTCAATTCACCCCTCCACTTT. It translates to CASSPGTGVLNSPLHF.